These 16 T cell receptor beta chains share one sample of origin, sequenced in a study of beta chain features in type 1 diabetes. Overall study findings and caveats: TCRB CDR3 length was moderately but significantly reduced in all four CD4+ subsets of Type 1 diabetes patients.

Which antigens these TCRs recognize remains unknown. Isolated RNA was reverse transcribed in full, so expressed TCRB transcripts were sequenced. Method: immunoSEQ multiplex PCR; TCRdb's copy keeps in-frame clones and lacks some. The sample contains tens of thousands of clones, roughly two thirds of which appear only once. Sample: stem cell memory CD4+ T cells from blood. These receptors all stem from a woman aged 40-49 years with type 1 diabetes.

This chain links TRBV7-2 with TRBJ1-3; 7 positions match TRBD1. The V and J ends lost 5 bases and 4 bases, in that order; junction bases with no gene match: 11. This CDR3 is built from 16 residues. The germline V gene encodes CDR1 SGHTA and CDR2 FQGNSA. This CDR3 reads CASSPLSGTEGNTIYF. For the CDR3, the DNA is TGTGCCAGCAGCCCTCTGTCCGGGACAGAAGGAAACACCATATATTTT. Filled out from reference TRBV7-2 and TRBJ1-3, the complete variable domain reads GAGVSQSPSNKVTEKGKDVELRCDPISGHTALYWYRQSLGQGLEFLIYFQGNSAPDKSGLPSDRFSAERTGGSVSTLTIQRTQQEDSAVYLCASSPLSGTEGNTIYFGEGSWLTVV.

The rearrangement joins TRBV27 to TRBJ2-5; D possibly corresponds to TRBD2 (5 bases). V was cut by 5 bases and J by 7 bases, with 11 bases left in between. The CDR3 spans 12 residues. Germline V gene data show CDR1 as MNHEY and CDR2 as SMNVEV (reference sequence). The CDR3 here is CASSGSRATQYF. The CDR3 coding sequence is TGTGCCAGCAGTGGCTCGAGGGCGACCCAGTACTTC.

Here the CDR3 reads CASSPSGGLTYEQYF. In nucleotides, the CDR3 is TGTGCCAGCTCACCCTCAGGGGGCCTCACATACGAGCAGTACTTC. This chain links TRBV18 with TRBJ2-7; 8 nucleotides line up with TRBD1. The CDR3 length is 15 residues. Germline values: CDR1 KGHSH, CDR2 LQKENI. V dropped 3 bases and J dropped 4; count of bases not matched to a gene: 8.

The V and J genes are TRBV4-1 and TRBJ2-7; 7 bases fit TRBD2. CDR3 length: 15 residues. Germline V gene data show CDR1 as MGHRA and CDR2 as YSYEKL. V lost 1 base and J lost 3; bases outside the gene matches: 6. The CDR3 loop is CASSQAWGGSYEQYF. CDR3 DNA sequence: TGCGCCAGCAGCCAAGCTTGGGGCGGGAGCTACGAGCAGTACTTC.

The chain uses TRBV2 and TRBJ2-1, with unresolved D. The CDR3 spans 12 residues. V shed 3 bases and J shed 9 bases, with 9 bases lying between them. Germline V CDR1 and CDR2: SNHLY, FYNNEI. DNA for the CDR3: TGTGCCAGCAGTGACGACGGCGGTGAGCAGTTCTTC. It translates to CASSDDGGEQFF.

V is TRBV2 and J is TRBJ1-2; 7 bases are a match to TRBD1. This CDR3 contains 15 residues. The junction had 11 bases not matched to a gene; V was cut back by 6 bases and J by 4 bases. From germline, CDR1 is SNHLY and CDR2 FYNNEI. The CDR3 bases are TGTGCCAGCAGGGGGGACAGTTGGAGAGTCTATGGCTACACCTTC. This sequence encodes CASRGDSWRVYGYTF.

This clone occurred once. A read error may account for a junction end that differs from germline. The chain has TRBV5-1 and TRBJ1-2; 9 positions agree with TRBD1. The CDR3 extends over 13 amino acids. Germline CDR1 reads SGHRS; CDR2 reads YFSETQ. The CDR3 reads CASRPGQGESYTF. The CDR3 nucleotides are TGTGCCAGCAGGCCGGGACAGGGCGAAAGCTACACCTTC.

This chain joins TRBV6-1 and TRBJ2-3, with a possible D match to TRBD2 (5 bases). CDR1 is MNHNS and CDR2 is SASEGT in the germline V gene. CDR3 length: 14 residues. The V and J ends lost 2 bases and 2 bases respectively, with 8 bases between them. The CDR3 loop reads CASSETRLTDTQYF. CDR3 DNA sequence: TGTGCCAGCAGTGAAACTAGACTCACAGATACGCAGTATTTT.

The chain recombines TRBV11-3 with TRBJ1-6, with a weak D call TRBD1 (5 bases). V was trimmed by 2 bases and J by 7 bases, leaving 9 bases between them. CDR3 length: 14 amino acids. Germline CDR1 SGHNT, CDR2 YENEEA. The CDR3 reads CASSLQGPNSPLHF. CDR3 coding DNA: TGTGCCAGCAGCTTACAGGGTCCGAATTCACCCCTCCACTTT. Variable domain in full (rest from reference TRBV11-3 and TRBJ1-6): EAGVVQSPRYKIIEKKQPVAFWCNPISGHNTLYWYLQNLGQGPELLIRYENEEAVDDSQLPKDRFSAERLKGVDSTLKIQPAELGDSAVYLCASSLQGPNSPLHFGNGTRLTVT.

This chain uses TRBV7-8 with TRBJ2-7; D is possibly TRBD1 (6 bases). V gave up 5 bases and J gave up 2 bases, with 10 bases separating them. The germline CDR1 and CDR2 sequences are SGHVS and FQNEAQ. The CDR3 loop spans 13 amino acids. The CDR3 region has the DNA TGTGCCAGCAGCCGGACAGCCACCTACGAGCAGTACTTC. As protein: CASSRTATYEQYF.

This sequence joins TRBV5-8 and TRBJ1-1; 7 positions match TRBD1. The CDR3 contains 17 residues. The germline gives CDR1 SGHTS, CDR2 YDEGEE. Trimming took 4 bases from V and 5 from J; bases not matched to a gene: 17. The CDR3 protein is CASSPPRGLAWETEAFF. In DNA form, the CDR3 reads TGTGCCAGCAGCCCCCCGAGGGGGCTCGCTTGGGAGACTGAAGCTTTCTTT.

The V gene is TRBV6-6, the J gene TRBJ1-5, with 8 nucleotides matching TRBD1. V shed 6 bases and J 1 base; nucleotides not matched to a gene: 5. Germline V gene sequence: CDR1 MNHNY, CDR2 SVGAGI (reference sequence). The CDR3 runs to 15 residues. This CDR3 reads CASRGQGDSNQPQHF. The CDR3 coding sequence is TGTGCCAGCAGAGGACAGGGCGACAGCAATCAGCCCCAGCATTTT.

This clone showed up just once. This chain links TRBV20-1 with TRBJ2-3; a weak D match, TRBD2 (5 bases). The CDR3 extends over 11 amino acids. V was cut by 6 bases and J by 2 bases, with 6 bases left in between. Germline assignment: CDR1 DFQATT and CDR2 SNEGSKA (reference sequence). The CDR3 sequence is CSADFTDTQYF. The CDR3 DNA follows: TGCAGTGCGGACTTCACAGATACGCAGTATTTT.

The sample holds a few counts of this clone. This rearrangement joins TRBV7-2 to TRBJ1-1; 7 bases are a match to TRBD1. V lost 2 bases and J lost 4; bases outside the gene matches: 10. CDR3 length: 16 amino acids. Germline CDR1 is SGHTA and CDR2 is FQGNSA. CDR3 nucleotides: TGTGCCAGCAGCTTAAAGGGGGCCAGGGGAAGCACTGAAGCTTTCTTT. This sequence encodes CASSLKGARGSTEAFF.

This clone has more than one count but fewer than ten. The J gene is TRBJ2-1, the V gene TRBV29-1; 12 nucleotides line up with TRBD2. Per the germline V gene, CDR1 is SQVTM and CDR2 is ANQGSEA. The CDR3 has 16 residues. Unmatched junction bases numbered 14, after V lost 4 bases and J lost 10 bases. In nucleotides, the CDR3 is TGCAGCGTTGTCCCGCCCCGACTAGCGGGAGATGGAGAGCAGTTCTTC. This gives the protein CSVVPPRLAGDGEQFF.

The chain has TRBV11-2 and TRBJ1-2, with D uncertain. Trimming took off 5 bases at V and 4 bases at J, with 20 bases between the two ends. From germline, CDR1 is SGHAT and CDR2 FQNNGV. The CDR3 runs 16 residues. The CDR3 coding sequence is TGTGCCAGCAGCCAAGCGGCCTCAGCCATTCTCTATGGCTACACCTTC. It encodes CASSQAASAILYGYTF.